Listed below are T cell receptor beta chains from one sample, sequenced in a study of shared clonotypes between healthy human individuals. The protocol was immunoSEQ multiplex PCR, while the TCRdb copy is restricted to in-frame clones and leaves out a portion. This sample yields about 500,000 clones, of which 75% to 80% are seen a single time; more than 10% belongs to the top ten. Sequencing was carried out using PBMCs. These receptors all stem from a woman aged 40 to 55 in good health. Some clones in this sample may be carry-over from other donors' samples. Each CDR3 is given with its conserved first and last residue. Fields, in order: J gene, V gene, CDR3 protein.

j_gene: TRBJ1-1
v_gene: TRBV4-1
CDR3aa: CASSRNQGENTEAFF

j_gene: TRBJ2-5
v_gene: TRBV18
CDR3aa: CASSPRAQETQYF

j_gene: TRBJ2-7
v_gene: TRBV18
CDR3aa: CASSPSLAGVFGEQYF

j_gene: TRBJ1-5
v_gene: TRBV7-2
CDR3aa: CASSWTGTDSNQPQHF

j_gene: TRBJ2-3
v_gene: TRBV7-3
CDR3aa: CASSAQGIRTDTQYF

j_gene: TRBJ2-5
v_gene: TRBV6-6
CDR3aa: CASGGEETQYF

j_gene: TRBJ1-5
v_gene: TRBV19
CDR3aa: CASRIVFTNSNQPQHF

j_gene: TRBJ2-7
v_gene: TRBV7-2
CDR3aa: CASSLEYSRGRCEQYF

j_gene: TRBJ2-5
v_gene: TRBV13
CDR3aa: CASSENRGYPQETQYF

j_gene: TRBJ2-7
v_gene: TRBV29-1
CDR3aa: CSARTGGDEQYF

j_gene: TRBJ2-3
v_gene: TRBV28
CDR3aa: CASSSPSGSTDTQYF

j_gene: TRBJ2-3
v_gene: TRBV4-2
CDR3aa: CASSQGLAETDTQYF

j_gene: TRBJ1-5
v_gene: TRBV5-6
CDR3aa: CASSLGHRPHQPQHF

j_gene: TRBJ2-5
v_gene: TRBV7-2
CDR3aa: CASTTYGPGETQYF

j_gene: TRBJ1-4
v_gene: TRBV30
CDR3aa: CACNRGAEKLFF